Presented here are 32 T cell receptor beta chains from one specimen sequenced in a study of shared clonotypes between healthy human individuals. Generated by immunoSEQ multiplex PCR, the TCRdb table keeps only in-frame clones and is missing some. The sample has approximately 95,000 clones, around two thirds seen once. The sample taken for sequencing was memory CD8+ T cells sorted from blood. Subset indicated: CD45RO+ cells pooled with CCR7-negative TemRA cells. The receptors derive from a man aged 25 to 40 in good health.

Only a few counts were recorded for this clone. The chain carries TRBV28 and TRBJ2-1; possibly TRBD2 for D (6 bases). The CDR3 runs to 11 residues. V was trimmed by 5 bases and J by 15 bases, leaving 14 bases between them. Per germline, CDR1 MDHEN and CDR2 SYDVKM. DNA for the CDR3: TGTGCCAGCAGTATAGCGGTTGGCTTGTTCTTC. This translates into CASSIAVGLFF.

V gene TRBV27 combines with J gene TRBJ2-1; D ambiguous. The CDR3 is made up of 13 amino acids. Germline V gives CDR1 MNHEY, CDR2 SMNVEV (reference sequence). The V gene lost 6 bases and the J gene lost 3 bases, with 9 bases spanning the gap. The CDR3 here is CASRLTDYNEQFF. CDR3 DNA sequence: TGTGCCAGCAGACTTACTGACTACAATGAGCAGTTCTTC.

The chain joins TRBV7-9 to TRBJ2-5, with 8 bases matching TRBD1. In germline, CDR1 is SEHNR, CDR2 FQNEAQ (reference sequence). J gave up 3 bases and V 5 bases, and 8 bases lay outside the gene matches. The CDR3 length is 15 residues. The CDR3 protein is CASSAPGQGKETQYF. The CDR3 DNA is TGTGCCAGCAGCGCTCCAGGACAGGGCAAAGAGACCCAGTACTTC.

CDR3 in amino acids: CASSDRTYNEQFF. CDR3 in DNA: TGTGCCAGCAGTGACCGGACTTACAATGAGCAGTTCTTC. The chain links TRBV27 to TRBJ2-1; weak D call: TRBD2 (5 bases). V was cut by 5 bases and J by 4 bases, with 9 bases left in between. The CDR3 consists of 13 residues. Germline assignment: CDR1 MNHEY and CDR2 SMNVEV (reference sequence).

The chain employs TRBV13 and TRBJ2-7, with 12 bases that match TRBD2. Looked up from germline, CDR1 is PRHDT and CDR2 is FYEKMQ (reference sequence). The CDR3 has 15 amino acids. The V segment lost 4 bases and the J segment 7 bases; nucleotides outside the gene matches: 8. This CDR3 reads CASSSRTSGTIEQYF. The CDR3 DNA reads as TGTGCCAGCAGCTCCAGGACTAGCGGGACAATAGAGCAGTACTTC.

Details on this clone: In the same sample, other DNA sequences code for this CDR3. This chain uses TRBV6-1 with TRBJ1-2; 11 bases map to TRBD1. Germline assignment: CDR1 MNHNS and CDR2 SASEGT. Losses at the gene ends were 4 bases for V and 2 bases for J; bases not matched to a gene: 3. The CDR3 has 15 amino acids. DNA for the CDR3: TGTGCCAGCAGTGCCGGGACAGGGGGGAACTATGGCTACACCTTC. Its protein is CASSAGTGGNYGYTF.

This clone was counted a few times. The V gene is TRBV11-2, the J gene TRBJ2-3; perhaps TRBD1 as D (6 bases). V gave up 6 bases and J gave up 0 bases, with 13 bases separating them. Germline V gene sequence: CDR1 SGHAT, CDR2 FQNNGV. This CDR3 comprises 15 residues. The CDR3 reads CASRLMQGSTDTQYF. In nucleotides, the CDR3 is TGTGCCAGCAGATTGATGCAGGGGAGCACAGATACGCAGTATTTT.

The chain uses TRBV28 and TRBJ1-2; 7 nucleotides align to TRBD1. The CDR3 spans 13 residues. Trimming at V came to 6 bases and at J to 3 bases, leaving 4 bases not matched to a gene. CDR1 is MDHEN, CDR2 SYDVKM, per germline. CDR3 amino acids: CASRPGGDYGYTF. CDR3 in DNA: TGTGCCAGCAGGCCAGGGGGAGACTATGGCTACACCTTC.

The chain employs TRBV2 and TRBJ2-7; D call uncertain. Germline-derived CDR1 and CDR2 are SNHLY and FYNNEI. With 7 bases removed from V and 0 bases from J, the gap between germline ends came to 10 bases. The CDR3 loop spans 13 amino acids. CDR3 coding DNA: TGTGCCAGCACCGGTCGAGGCTCCTACGAGCAGTACTTC. This encodes CASTGRGSYEQYF.

This clone was counted ten times or more. The rearrangement uses TRBV30 and TRBJ1-1; D remains unclear. Per germline, CDR1 GTSNPN and CDR2 SVGIG (reference sequence). Trimming removed 0 bases at V and 2 bases at J, with 13 bases between. The CDR3 length is 15 residues. CDR3 residues: CAWSVLGTVNTEAFF. The CDR3 DNA reads as TGTGCCTGGAGTGTACTAGGAACAGTTAACACTGAAGCTTTCTTT.

The rearrangement uses TRBV5-8 and TRBJ2-2, with a possible D match to TRBD1 (6 bases). The V gene lost 2 bases and the J gene lost 2 bases, with 13 bases spanning the gap. Germline-derived CDR1 and CDR2 are SGHTS and YDEGEE. CDR3 length: 16 residues. The CDR3 region is CASSFRQALNTGELFF. The CDR3 nucleotides are TGTGCCAGCAGCTTTCGACAGGCATTAAACACCGGGGAGCTGTTTTTT.

There are a few counts of this clone. Other DNA sequences from this sample encode an identical CDR3 as well. The chain employs TRBV7-9 and TRBJ1-5, with TRBD1 identical over 7 bases. The ends lost 5 bases at V and 5 bases at J; junction bases unmatched: 0. CDR3 size: 12 residues. Germline V gene data show CDR1 as SEHNR and CDR2 as FQNEAQ (reference sequence). CDR3 DNA: TGTGCCAGCAGCCAGGGGGATCAGCCCCAGCATTTT. It yields the protein CASSQGDQPQHF. Based on the CDR3 plus reference TRBV7-9 and TRBJ1-5, the full variable domain is DTGVSQNPRHKITKRGQNVTFRCDPISEHNRLYWYRQTLGQGPEFLTYFQNEAQLEKSRLLSDRFSAERPKGSFSTLEIQRTEQGDSAMYLCASSQGDQPQHFGDGTRLSIL.

The chain has TRBV28 and TRBJ1-5, with 12 bases identical to TRBD1. V lost 11 bases, J lost 7 bases, and 12 bases stayed unmatched. This CDR3 region has 15 residues. CDR1 is MDHEN, CDR2 SYDVKM, per germline. The CDR3 is CAGRGDRGPGQPQHF. For the CDR3, the DNA is TGTGCCGGACGTGGGGACAGGGGGCCCGGGCAGCCCCAGCATTTT. Based on the CDR3 plus reference TRBV28 and TRBJ1-5, the full variable domain is DVKVTQSSRYLVKRTGEKVFLECVQDMDHENMFWYRQDPGLGLRLIYFSYDVKMKEKGDIPEGYSVSREKKERFSLILESASTNQTSMYLCAGRGDRGPGQPQHFGDGTRLSIL.

The rearrangement uses TRBV27 and TRBJ2-7; 8 nucleotides line up with TRBD2. The CDR3 has 14 residues. J gave up 5 bases and V 2 bases, and 5 bases lay outside the gene matches. Looked up from germline, CDR1 is MNHEY and CDR2 is SMNVEV (reference sequence). CDR3 loop: CASSLLAGTHEQYF. CDR3 in DNA: TGTGCCAGCAGTTTACTAGCGGGCACCCACGAGCAGTACTTC.

The chain uses TRBV11-1 and TRBJ2-7, with D perhaps TRBD1 or TRBD2 (5 bases each). Germline V gene lookup returns CDR1 SGHAT and CDR2 FQDESV (reference sequence). Trimming stripped 4 bases from V and 9 bases from J, with 13 bases between. The CDR3 is 12 residues long. The DNA for the CDR3 is TGTGCCAGCAGCTCTTGGGAGAGGGGGCAGTACTTC. This encodes CASSSWERGQYF. The complete variable domain, with remaining parts taken from reference TRBV11-1 and TRBJ2-7, reads EAEVAQSPRYKITEKSQAVAFWCDPISGHATLYWYRQILGQGPELLVQFQDESVVDDSQLPKDRFSAERLKGVDSTLKIQPAELGDSAMYLCASSSWERGQYFGPGTRLTVT.

This clone was observed a handful of times. The chain links TRBV30 to TRBJ1-5; possibly TRBD1 for D (5 bases). V was trimmed by 3 bases and J by 10 bases, leaving 10 bases between them. The CDR3 loop spans 11 amino acids. CDR1 is GTSNPN, CDR2 SVGIG, per germline (reference sequence). In nucleotides, the CDR3 is TGTGCCTGGAGCGATCAGGGTCCCCAGCATTTT. Amino acids: CAWSDQGPQHF.

The chain has TRBV5-1 and TRBJ1-1, with 10 bases lining up with TRBD1. Germline V gene data show CDR1 as SGHRS and CDR2 as YFSETQ. With V trimmed by 9 bases and J by 4 bases, 15 bases remained unmatched. CDR3 length: 16 amino acids. CDR3 bases: TGCGCCACCCCCTCGAGGGACAGGGGAGGGTCCACTGAAGCTTTCTTT. This encodes CATPSRDRGGSTEAFF.

J is TRBJ2-1 and V is TRBV9; D possibly uses TRBD1 or TRBD2 (5 bases each). This CDR3 is 14 amino acids long. Germline-derived CDR1 and CDR2 are SGDLS and YYNGEE. Deletions cut 3 bases from V and 7 bases from J, with 14 bases between. As DNA, the CDR3 is TGTGCCAGCAGCGCTACCGGGACCAGAAATGAGCAGTTCTTC. It is translated as CASSATGTRNEQFF.

The chain has TRBV15 and TRBJ2-3; D is ambiguous. Germline V gene lookup returns CDR1 LNHNV and CDR2 YYDKDF (reference sequence). Trimming left V 1 base short and J 2 bases short, with 7 bases between. CDR3 length: 14 amino acids. DNA of the CDR3: TGTGCCACCAGCAGAGGCTCCTTCACAGATACGCAGTATTTT. Protein product: CATSRGSFTDTQYF.

The chain combines TRBV29-1 with TRBJ2-2; D unclear. Per the germline V gene, CDR1 is SQVTM and CDR2 is ANQGSEA. V was pared by 5 bases and J by 4 bases, with 8 bases between. The CDR3 is 12 amino acids. Here the CDR3 reads CSVPTLTGELFF. DNA for the CDR3: TGCAGCGTTCCGACACTCACCGGGGAGCTGTTTTTT.

This chain links TRBV19 with TRBJ2-5; D is perhaps TRBD1 (5 bases). Germline assignment: CDR1 LNHDA and CDR2 SQIVND (reference sequence). Trimming stripped 1 base from V and 7 bases from J, with 10 bases between. This CDR3 comprises 13 residues. The CDR3 coding sequence is TGTGCCAGTAGTATAGGGGGCTTGGGGACCCAGTACTTC. Translating gives CASSIGGLGTQYF. Complete variable domain (other parts from reference TRBV19 and TRBJ2-5): DGGITQSPKYLFRKEGQNVTLSCEQNLNHDAMYWYRQDPGQGLRLIYYSQIVNDFQKGDIAEGYSVSREKKESFPLTVTSAQKNPTAFYLCASSIGGLGTQYFGPGTRLLVL.

The rearrangement links TRBV7-6 to TRBJ2-3, with 7 bases identical to TRBD2. CDR1 and CDR2 from the germline V gene are SGHVS and FNYEAQ. J lost 6 bases, V lost 0 bases, and 6 bases had no gene match. This CDR3 spans 15 amino acids. The CDR3 loop reads CASSLAWRERDTQYF. The DNA for the CDR3 is TGTGCCAGCAGCTTAGCGTGGCGGGAGCGGGATACGCAGTATTTT.

J is TRBJ2-3 and V is TRBV9; weak D call: TRBD1 (6 bases). Germline V gene data show CDR1 as SGDLS and CDR2 as YYNGEE. Trimming took off 0 bases at V and 2 bases at J, with 13 bases between the two ends. The CDR3 is 16 residues long. The CDR3 sequence: CASSVGGLHPTDTQYF. CDR3 DNA sequence: TGTGCCAGCAGCGTAGGGGGGCTACACCCCACAGATACGCAGTATTTT.

The chain combines TRBV6-6 with TRBJ2-3; 9 bases align to TRBD2. With 7 bases clipped from V and 4 bases from J, the junction kept 12 bases outside the gene matches. In germline, CDR1 is MNHNY, CDR2 SVGAGI (reference sequence). The CDR3 is made up of 16 amino acids. CDR3 protein: CASTGLAPGGADTQYF. Written as DNA, the CDR3 is TGTGCCAGCACCGGACTAGCGCCAGGGGGGGCAGATACGCAGTATTTT.

J is TRBJ1-4 and V is TRBV15; no firm D call. V was pared by 5 bases and J by 0 bases, with 7 bases between. This CDR3 is built from 14 residues. Germline assignment: CDR1 LNHNV and CDR2 YYDKDF (reference sequence). DNA of the CDR3: TGTGCCACCAGCGCAGGCGCAACTAATGAAAAACTGTTTTTT. The encoded protein is CATSAGATNEKLFF.

This clone turned up a few times. The chain links TRBV6-6 to TRBJ2-6; 7 bases line up with TRBD1. Germline CDR1 is MNHNY and CDR2 is SVGAGI (reference sequence). This CDR3 comprises 15 residues. J lost 2 bases, V lost 6 bases, and 4 bases had no gene match. This chain's CDR3 is CASRPRGPGANVLTF. The CDR3 region has the DNA TGTGCCAGCAGACCTAGGGGGCCTGGGGCCAACGTCCTGACTTTC.

Notes on this clone: The same CDR3 arises from other DNA sequences in this sample as well. The V and J genes are TRBV7-8 and TRBJ2-1, with D perhaps matching TRBD1 or TRBD2 (5 bases each). Germline CDR1 SGHVS, CDR2 FQNEAQ. The CDR3 has 15 residues. V dropped 7 bases and J dropped 0 bases, with 13 bases sitting between them. CDR3 sequence: CASTLGPSSYNEQFF. The CDR3 coding sequence is TGTGCCAGCACCCTGGGACCAAGCTCCTACAATGAGCAGTTCTTC.

The chain couples TRBV11-1 to TRBJ2-7; tentatively, D is TRBD2 (6 bases). V gave up 3 bases and J gave up 9 bases, with 9 bases separating them. This CDR3 is built from 11 residues. From germline, CDR1 is SGHAT and CDR2 FQDESV (reference sequence). The CDR3 is CASSLGLGQYF. CDR3 bases: TGTGCCAGCAGCTTGGGACTGGGGCAGTACTTC.

This clone was seen only once. The J gene is TRBJ1-1, the V gene TRBV5-1, with D perhaps TRBD1 (6 bases). Per germline, CDR1 SGHRS and CDR2 YFSETQ. The ends were cut back, 3 bases at V and 4 bases at J, with 16 bases in the middle. The CDR3 has 15 residues. CDR3 sequence: CASSSNSGGGTEAFF. For the CDR3, the DNA is TGCGCCAGCAGCTCGAATTCGGGGGGCGGCACTGAAGCTTTCTTT.

The J gene is TRBJ2-1, the V gene TRBV6-5; D is undetermined. The CDR3 runs to 14 residues. Trimming cost V 6 bases and J 0 bases, with 9 bases left between them. Germline V gene lookup returns CDR1 MNHEY and CDR2 SVGAGI. The CDR3 region has the DNA TGTGCCAGCAGGAGGATGAGCTCCTACAATGAGCAGTTCTTC. Translated, it gives CASRRMSSYNEQFF.

V is TRBV7-2 and J is TRBJ2-7, with TRBD2 identical over 9 bases. The CDR3 runs to 15 residues. CDR1 SGHTA and CDR2 FQGNSA come from the germline V gene. Trimming removed 1 base from V and 4 bases from J; junction bases left unmatched: 5. This CDR3 reads CASSLGLAGHYEQYF. The CDR3 coding sequence is TGTGCCAGCAGCTTAGGCCTAGCGGGACATTACGAGCAGTACTTC.

This chain links TRBV19 with TRBJ2-1; D gene ambiguous. Germline V gives CDR1 LNHDA, CDR2 SQIVND (reference sequence). Trimming stripped 1 base from V and 0 bases from J, with 19 bases between. The CDR3 spans 19 residues. CDR3 nucleotides: TGTGCCAGTAGTATAGGGATGCAAGTACGCGCTAGCTCCTACAATGAGCAGTTCTTC. It is translated as CASSIGMQVRASSYNEQFF.